These T cell receptor beta chains were read from a single sample in a study of control samples from healthy donors and cancer patients. Produced via immunoSEQ multiplex PCR; TCRdb's table is partial and in-frame only. In the table there are around 190,000 clones, about 90% of which are singletons. Sequencing was done on a sample of blood. These receptors came from a woman in her forties or fifties in good health. The CDR3 runs from the conserved cysteine through the conserved F or W. Fields, in order: J gene, clone size, V gene, D gene, CDR3 protein, CDR3 DNA. A D gene is named only where the DNA matches it firmly. Not all rows give a size; the values are once, few, many and, for expanded clones, a class.

TRBJ2-5	.	TRBV30	.	CAWSVRAGSQETQYF	TGTGCCTGGAGTGTACGGGCAGGATCCCAAGAGACCCAGTACTTC
TRBJ2-7	.	TRBV27	TRBD1	CASSSRLGAGGAYEQYF	TGTGCCAGCAGTTCCCGGTTGGGGGCAGGGGGCGCGTACGAGCAGTACTTC
TRBJ2-1	.	TRBV9	TRBD2	CASSPSGGSYNEQFF	TGTGCCAGCAGCCCTAGCGGGGGTTCCTACAATGAGCAGTTCTTC
TRBJ1-3	.	TRBV5-1	.	CASSVQGVGGNTIYF	TGCGCCAGCAGCGTACAGGGCGTTGGAGGAAACACCATATATTTT
TRBJ2-1	.	TRBV28	.	CASRGRDEQFF	TGTGCCAGCCGGGGCCGGGATGAGCAGTTCTTC
TRBJ1-5	.	TRBV5-1	.	CASSLERGQPQHF	TGCGCCAGCAGCTTGGAAAGGGGACAGCCCCAGCATTTT
TRBJ2-5	.	TRBV5-1	.	CASSLQSIQETQYF	TGCGCCAGCAGCCTGCAGAGTATCCAAGAGACCCAGTACTTC
TRBJ2-3	.	TRBV3-1/TRBV3-2	.	CASSLPGFTDTQYF	TGTGCCAGCAGCCTCCCGGGATTCACAGATACGCAGTATTTT
TRBJ2-6	.	TRBV24-1	.	CATMGAGANVLTF	TGTGCCACCATGGGGGCTGGGGCCAACGTCCTGACTTTC
TRBJ2-1	.	TRBV30	.	CACMVAFHNEQFF	TGTGCCTGTATGGTGGCCTTCCACAATGAGCAGTTCTTC
TRBJ2-3	.	TRBV5-1	.	CASSLDPTDTQYF	TGCGCCAGCAGCTTGGATCCCACAGATACGCAGTATTTT
TRBJ1-1	.	TRBV6-5	.	CASISHKQAFF	TGTGCCAGCATCTCTCATAAACAAGCTTTCTTT
TRBJ1-1	.	TRBV7-3	.	CASSIRDTSLKGDTEAFF	TGTGCCAGCAGCATCAGAGACACTTCACTCAAGGGGGACACTGAAGCTTTCTTT
TRBJ2-7	.	TRBV18	TRBD1	CASSQDRGYEQYF	TGTGCCAGCTCCCAAGACAGGGGCTACGAGCAGTACTTC
TRBJ2-1	.	TRBV6-5	.	CASRRVSQTYNEQFF	TGTGCCAGCAGACGGGTCTCCCAAACATACAATGAGCAGTTCTTC
TRBJ2-1	.	TRBV7-3	TRBD1	CASSLDRVGNEQFF	TGTGCCAGCAGCTTGGACAGGGTGGGAAATGAGCAGTTCTTC
TRBJ2-2	.	TRBV7-9	TRBD1	CASRPGQGTAGELFF	TGTGCCAGCAGGCCGGGACAGGGGACGGCCGGGGAGCTGTTTTTT
TRBJ1-6	.	TRBV4-3	.	CASSQDRGFNSPLHF	TGCGCCAGCAGCCAAGACAGGGGATTCAACTCACCCCTCCACTTT
TRBJ2-7	.	TRBV11-1	.	CASSLGQGNMYEQYF	TGTGCCAGCAGCTTAGGCCAGGGGAATATGTACGAGCAGTACTTC
TRBJ2-7	.	TRBV7-3	TRBD2	CASSLTGSGRIDYEQYF	TGTGCCAGCAGCTTAACTGGTAGCGGGAGGATTGACTACGAGCAGTACTTC
TRBJ1-2	.	TRBV24-1	.	CATSDPNTAGYGYTF	TGTGCCACCAGTGACCCAAACACCGCGGGCTATGGCTACACCTTC
TRBJ2-7	.	TRBV28	TRBD1	CASRRQGAYEQYF	TGTGCCAGCAGAAGACAGGGCGCCTACGAGCAGTACTTC
TRBJ1-2	once	TRBV7-8	TRBD1	CASSSGDRTFYGYTF	TGTGCCAGCAGCTCTGGGGACAGGACTTTCTATGGCTACACCTTC
TRBJ1-1	.	TRBV29-1	.	CSVARTVSNTEAFF	TGCAGCGTTGCCCGGACAGTCTCGAACACTGAAGCTTTCTTT
TRBJ2-3	.	TRBV11-3	TRBD1	CASSLGGTASTDTQYF	TGTGCCAGCAGCTTAGGGGGGACAGCCAGCACAGATACGCAGTATTTT
TRBJ1-2	.	TRBV5-4	TRBD1	CASSLTGLDDPYGYTF	TGTGCCAGCAGCCTGACAGGGCTAGATGACCCTTATGGCTACACCTTC
TRBJ1-2	.	TRBV15	.	CATSIRGGTGTNYGYTF	TGCGCCACCAGCATACGGGGGGGGACGGGGACAAACTATGGCTACACCTTC
TRBJ1-5	.	TRBV2	TRBD1	CASSRTGGIIQPQHF	TGTGCCAGCTCCAGGACAGGGGGCATCATTCAGCCCCAGCATTTT
TRBJ2-7	.	TRBV5-5	TRBD1	CASSWGQIPLYEQYF	TGTGCCAGCAGCTGGGGACAGATCCCCCTCTACGAGCAGTACTTC
TRBJ1-3	.	TRBV24-1	.	CATSGGNTIYF	TGTGCCACCAGTGGGGGGAACACCATATATTTT
TRBJ1-5	.	TRBV28	.	CASTHRVDQPQHF	TGTGCCAGCACCCACAGGGTCGATCAGCCCCAGCATTTT
TRBJ1-1	.	TRBV19	.	CASSMTASTEAFF	TGTGCCAGTAGTATGACAGCTTCCACTGAAGCTTTCTTT
TRBJ2-1	.	TRBV19	TRBD1	CASTPKVGTGGYNEQFF	TGTGCCAGTACCCCCAAGGTTGGGACAGGGGGCTACAATGAGCAGTTCTTC
TRBJ2-3	.	TRBV2	.	CASSSVRTDTQYF	TGTGCCAGCAGTAGCGTCAGGACAGATACGCAGTATTTT
TRBJ2-1	.	TRBV7-3	TRBD1	CASSLANRGREQFF	TGTGCCAGCAGCTTAGCCAACAGGGGCCGTGAGCAGTTCTTC
TRBJ1-1	.	TRBV14	.	CASSQVGGAVNTEAFF	TGTGCCAGCAGCCAAGTTGGTGGGGCGGTGAACACTGAAGCTTTCTTT
TRBJ2-7	.	TRBV9	.	CASSVTPGSDYEQYF	TGTGCCAGCAGCGTGACCCCGGGGTCGGACTACGAGCAGTACTTC
TRBJ2-2	.	TRBV4-3	.	CASAQGGTGELFF	TGCGCCAGCGCCCAGGGGGGCACCGGGGAGCTGTTTTTT
TRBJ1-3	.	TRBV13	TRBD1	CASSTRRGDRESGNTIYF	TGTGCCAGCAGCACCCGACGCGGAGACAGGGAAAGTGGAAACACCATATATTTT